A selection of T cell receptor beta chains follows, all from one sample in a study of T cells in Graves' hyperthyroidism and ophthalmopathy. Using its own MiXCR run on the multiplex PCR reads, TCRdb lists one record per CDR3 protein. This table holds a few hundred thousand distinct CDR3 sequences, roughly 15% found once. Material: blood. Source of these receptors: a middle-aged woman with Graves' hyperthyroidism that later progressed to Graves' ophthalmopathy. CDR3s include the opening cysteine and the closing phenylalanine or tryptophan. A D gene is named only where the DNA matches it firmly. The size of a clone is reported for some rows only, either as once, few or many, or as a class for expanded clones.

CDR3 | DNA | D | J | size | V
CASSLVSSGNYEQYF | TGTGCCAGCAGTTTAGTTTCTAGCGGGAACTACGAGCAGTACTTC | TRBD2 | TRBJ2-7 | many | TRBV28
CASLHGGNTEAFF | TGTGCCAGCCTACACGGGGGGAACACTGAAGCTTTCTTT | - | TRBJ1-1 | many | TRBV19
CASSQRVSGNYEQYF | TGCGCCAGCAGCCAACGGGTTAGCGGGAATTACGAGCAGTACTTC | TRBD2 | TRBJ2-7 | few | TRBV4-1
CASSSVEREGPHEQFF | TGCGCCAGCAGCTCGGTGGAGCGGGAGGGCCCTCACGAGCAGTTCTTC | TRBD2 | TRBJ2-1 | - | TRBV5-1
CASSPGTVPNQPQHF | TGTGCCAGCAGCCCCGGGACGGTACCCAATCAGCCCCAGCATTTT | - | TRBJ1-5 | few | TRBV5-5
CASSRQGASADTQYF | TGCGCCAGCAGCCGACAGGGGGCGAGCGCAGATACGCAGTATTTT | TRBD1 | TRBJ2-3 | - | TRBV4-1
CASSYSSWGNTEAFF | TGTGCCAGCAGTTACTCGTCGTGGGGGAACACTGAAGCTTTCTTT | - | TRBJ1-1 | many | TRBV6-5
CASSLGGSGIWTGELFF | TGTGCCAGCAGCTTAGGCGGGAGTGGAATTTGGACCGGGGAGCTGTTTTTT | - | TRBJ2-2 | many | TRBV13
CASSLAGVDGEQYF | TGTGCCAGCAGTCTAGCGGGAGTTGATGGGGAGCAGTACTTC | TRBD2 | TRBJ2-7 | - | TRBV27
CASSPGSPPGELFF | TGTGCCAGCAGCCCCGGGAGTCCCCCCGGGGAGCTGTTTTTT | - | TRBJ2-2 | few | TRBV7-8
CASSLEMGTGELFF | TGTGCCAGCAGCTTAGAGATGGGGACCGGGGAGCTGTTTTTT | - | TRBJ2-2 | - | TRBV7-2
CASTSSDSYNEQFF | TGTGCCAGCACCTCCTCGGACTCCTACAATGAGCAGTTCTTC | - | TRBJ2-1 | many | TRBV6-1
CASTERGGAQEKLFF | TGTGCCAGCACCGAAAGGGGGGGGGCACAAGAAAAACTGTTTTTT | - | TRBJ1-4 | - | TRBV2
CASDGEFTRTDTQYF | TGTGCCAGCGACGGGGAATTTACTAGGACAGATACGCAGTATTTT | - | TRBJ2-3 | - | TRBV6-2/TRBV6-3
CSARARTSNTGELFF | TGCAGTGCTAGAGCTAGGACGTCGAACACCGGGGAGCTGTTTTTT | - | TRBJ2-2 | many | TRBV20-1
CASSLGLIAGVGTDTQYF | TGTGCCAGCAGCTTGGGACTCATAGCGGGAGTGGGCACAGATACGCAGTATTTT | TRBD2 | TRBJ2-3 | many | TRBV5-4
CASSFLPGLAGVPYEQYF | TGTGCCAGCAGCTTTCTCCCGGGACTAGCGGGAGTGCCCTACGAGCAGTACTTC | TRBD2 | TRBJ2-7 | once | TRBV7-9
CASSFFTGEAGELFF | TGTGCCAGCAGCTTTTTCACAGGGGAGGCCGGGGAGCTGTTTTTT | - | TRBJ2-2 | - | TRBV5-6
CASSLGQAGRTYEQYF | TGCGCCAGCAGCTTGGGACAGGCCGGAAGGACCTACGAGCAGTACTTC | - | TRBJ2-7 | many | TRBV5-1
CSAWDRVPYEQYF | TGCAGTGCTTGGGACAGGGTCCCCTACGAGCAGTACTTC | TRBD1 | TRBJ2-7 | many | TRBV20-1
CASSRVTLEGFSKEKLFF | TGTGCCAGCTCACGCGTAACGTTGGAAGGGTTTTCTAAAGAAAAACTGTTTTTT | - | TRBJ1-4 | many | TRBV18
CSAGPGGTEAFF | TGCAGCGCTGGCCCGGGTGGCACTGAAGCTTTCTTT | - | TRBJ1-1 | many | TRBV29-1
CASSETSGTDTQYF | TGTGCCAGTAGCGAGACTAGCGGGACAGATACGCAGTATTTT | TRBD2 | TRBJ2-3 | few | TRBV19
CASSLAFGQTLEQYF | TGTGCCAGCAGCTTAGCGTTCGGCCAGACGCTTGAGCAGTACTTC | - | TRBJ2-7 | - | TRBV7-9
CASSFSGSSNQPQHF | TGTGCCAGCAGTTTTTCAGGGAGTAGCAATCAGCCCCAGCATTTT | - | TRBJ1-5 | many | TRBV12-3/TRBV12-4
CASSQRVWTEAFF | TGTGCCAGCAGTCAGAGGGTTTGGACTGAAGCTTTCTTT | - | TRBJ1-1 | many | TRBV28
CASSYGPSGSGEQYF | TGTGCCAGCAGTTACGGGCCTAGCGGGAGTGGTGAGCAGTACTTC | TRBD2 | TRBJ2-7 | - | TRBV6-5
CASSLLGGVNQPQHF | TGTGCCAGCAGTTTATTAGGGGGAGTAAATCAGCCCCAGCATTTT | - | TRBJ1-5 | few | TRBV28
CASTNSGTEDYGNQPQHF | TGTGCCAGCACCAATTCCGGGACAGAGGATTATGGCAATCAGCCCCAGCATTTT | TRBD1 | TRBJ1-5 | once | TRBV6-1
CASGGPWGEAFF | TGTGCCTCCGGGGGACCCTGGGGTGAAGCTTTCTTT | - | TRBJ1-1 | - | TRBV28
CASSQSGTSSFGWETQYF | TGTGCCAGCAGCCAGTCCGGGACTAGCTCCTTTGGATGGGAGACCCAGTACTTC | TRBD2 | TRBJ2-5 | many | TRBV11-2